These 17 T cell receptor beta chains originate from one sample sequenced in a study of neurological immune-mediated disorders. TCRdb redid the calling of the 5' RACE reads with MiXCR, one entry per CDR3 protein. The data contain 55,000 to 65,000 distinct CDR3 sequences, around 11% of them singletons. Time point defined: longitudinal time-point 1 (baseline). Specimen: PBMCs. The receptor source for this set is a male donor with HTLV-1-associated myelopathy (HAM/TSP).

This clonotype was seen at least ten times. CDR3 coding DNA: TGTGCCAGCAGACGTGGACGGACTAATCAGCCCCAGCATTTT. Amino acid sequence: CASRRGRTNQPQHF. V usage is TRBV5-6 and J usage is TRBJ1-5, with D unresolved. Trimming shortened V by 5 bases and J by 4 bases, and 13 bases separated the two germline ends. The CDR3 totals 14 residues. Germline V lookup: CDR1 SGHDT, CDR2 YYEEEE.

This clonotype was seen ten or more times. This rearrangement joins TRBV6-2 or TRBV6-3 to TRBJ2-1; 9 bases are a match to TRBD1. The length of the CDR3 is 16 residues. Germline lookup yields CDR1 MNHEY and CDR2 SVGEGT. V lost 7 bases, J lost 7 bases, and 14 bases stayed unmatched. The CDR3 coding sequence is TGTGCCAGCACCAACTTGGGGACAGGGTCTACGAATGAGCAGTTCTTC. It translates to CASTNLGTGSTNEQFF.

This clonotype was recorded at least ten times. This chain joins TRBV5-1 and TRBJ2-1; TRBD2 matches at 13 bases. Germline V CDR1 and CDR2: SGHRS, YFSETQ. V trimming: 4 bases; J trimming: 0 bases; junction bases outside the gene matches: 10. The CDR3 contains 19 residues. The CDR3 here is CASSGPGLAGQSSYNEQFF. In DNA, the CDR3 is TGCGCCAGCAGCGGACCGGGACTAGCGGGGCAGAGCTCCTACAATGAGCAGTTCTTC. Filled out from reference TRBV5-1 and TRBJ2-1, the complete variable domain reads KAGVTQTPRYLIKTRGQQVTLSCSPISGHRSVSWYQQTPGQGLQFLFEYFSETQRNKGNFPGRFSGRQFSNSRSEMNVSTLELGDSALYLCASSGPGLAGQSSYNEQFFGPGTRLTVL.

The table lists this clonotype with many counts. V gene TRBV5-1 combines with J gene TRBJ2-1; 7 positions agree with TRBD2. The germline gives CDR1 SGHRS, CDR2 YFSETQ. The CDR3 loop spans 15 amino acids. J gave up 7 bases and V 0 bases, and 7 bases lay outside the gene matches. CDR3 DNA sequence: TGCGCCAGCAGCTTGGACACGGGGGGAGGTAATGAGCAGTTCTTC. Its protein product is CASSLDTGGGNEQFF.

This clonotype was picked up many times. The J gene is TRBJ1-1, the V gene TRBV20-1; D possibly corresponds to TRBD1 (5 bases). Germline V gene lookup returns CDR1 DFQATT and CDR2 SNEGSKA (reference sequence). The CDR3 is 10 residues long. The germline V and J ends were trimmed by 8 bases and 12 bases, with 16 bases remaining between them. Written as DNA, the CDR3 is TGCAGTTTAGTGGGGCTAAGTCCTTTCTTT. Its translation is CSLVGLSPFF.

A word on this clonotype: At one of its ends the junction is not consistent with the germline gene, which may arise from a read error. The J gene is TRBJ2-1, the V gene TRBV5-1, with 8 positions matching TRBD2. Germline loops: CDR1 SGHRS, CDR2 YFSETQ. This CDR3 has 17 residues. CDR3 coding DNA: TGCGTCAGCAGCTTGGGACTAGAGGGGGGGATTTTGAATGAGCAGTTCTTC. Its translation: CVSSLGLEGGILNEQFF.

This chain connects TRBV4-3 to TRBJ1-5; 8 positions match TRBD1. This CDR3 contains 16 residues. Germline V gene sequence: CDR1 LGHNA, CDR2 YSLEER. Trimming removed 1 base from V and 7 bases from J; junction bases left unmatched: 9. Here the CDR3 DNA reads TGCGCCAGCAGCCAAGGAAGGACAGGGATGGGCCAGCCCCAGCATTTT. This translates into CASSQGRTGMGQPQHF.

This clonotype was picked up many times. The rearrangement joins TRBV7-2 to TRBJ2-3; D gene unclear. The germline CDR1 and CDR2 sequences are SGHTA and FQGNSA. Trimming removed 3 bases from V and 4 bases from J, with 2 bases in between. CDR3 length: 11 residues. The DNA of the CDR3 is TGTGCCAGCAGCTTTTCAGATACGCAGTATTTT. Residues: CASSFSDTQYF.

The chain combines TRBV11-2 with TRBJ2-1; D is ambiguous. V lost 0 bases and J lost 0, with 6 bases in between. Germline V lookup: CDR1 SGHAT, CDR2 FQNNGV. CDR3 length: 15 residues. The CDR3 reads CASSLEALSYNEQFF. The CDR3 DNA reads as TGTGCCAGCAGCTTAGAAGCGCTCTCCTACAATGAGCAGTTCTTC.

This clonotype was counted at least ten times. The rearrangement uses TRBV12-3 or TRBV12-4 and TRBJ1-6; TRBD1 matches 7 bases. V lost 6 bases and J lost 5; bases outside the gene matches: 7. CDR3 length: 15 amino acids. CDR3 in amino acids: CASSQGGGNNSPLHF. CDR3 in DNA: TGTGCCAGCAGCCAGGGGGGCGGTAATAATTCACCCCTCCACTTT.

This clonotype was seen ten or more times. This chain joins TRBV6-5 and TRBJ2-3, with 7 bases lining up with TRBD1. CDR3 length equals 11 residues. The germline CDR1 and CDR2 sequences are MNHEY and SVGAGI. V shed 8 bases and J 8 bases; nucleotides not matched to a gene: 4. CDR3 nucleotides: TGTGCCAGCGGGGACAGTGGTACGCAGTATTTT. Amino acids: CASGDSGTQYF.

This clonotype was counted many times. The rearrangement joins TRBV5-4 to TRBJ1-4; no clear D gene. The CDR3 runs 15 residues. Trimming removed 3 bases from V and 5 bases from J, with 14 bases in between. Germline values: CDR1 SGHNT, CDR2 YYREEE (reference sequence). The DNA for the CDR3 is TGTGCCAGCAGCTCCGACGGGAACATAAATGAAAAACTGTTTTTT. This translates into CASSSDGNINEKLFF.

Within the sample, this clonotype is medium-sized. The germline gene is not matched at one end of the junction; a read error may be the cause. The chain couples TRBV3-1 to TRBJ2-1; the match to TRBD1 covers 8 bases. Per germline, CDR1 LGHDT and CDR2 YNNKEL (reference sequence). CDR3 length: 13 residues. CDR3 nucleotide sequence: TGTGCCAGCAGCCAACTCCCGGACAGGGAGGTGATCTTC. This gives the protein CASSQLPDREVIF.

This clonotype was detected many times. The chain links TRBV10-3 to TRBJ1-6; TRBD1 is a possible D gene (6 bases). CDR3 length: 15 amino acids. V was trimmed by 10 bases and J by 0 bases, leaving 13 bases between them. Germline V gene data show CDR1 as ENHRY and CDR2 as SYGVKD. The CDR3 region is CATRTDDSYNSPLHF. In DNA, the CDR3 is TGTGCCACCAGGACAGACGACTCCTATAATTCACCCCTCCACTTT.

Only one count was recorded for this clonotype. A read error may explain this, as a much larger clone is one base away. J is TRBJ2-3 and V is TRBV7-6; TRBD2 matches at 13 bases. Looked up from germline, CDR1 is SGHVS and CDR2 is FNYEAQ. The J segment lost 7 bases and the V segment lost 1 base, leaving 5 bases of the junction unmatched. The CDR3 is 16 residues long. DNA of the CDR3: TGTGCCAGCAGCTTAGAACTAGCGGGGGGGCGGTATACGCAGTATTTT. Its translation is CASSLELAGGRYTQYF.

This clonotype was detected many times. The gene calls are TRBV20-1 and TRBJ2-7; 10 nucleotides align to TRBD2. The CDR3 spans 15 residues. Germline V gene sequence: CDR1 DFQATT, CDR2 SNEGSKA (reference sequence). J was trimmed by 0 bases and V by 0 bases; bases with no gene match: 2. The CDR3 sequence is CSARERLAGSYEQYF. As DNA, the CDR3 is TGCAGTGCTAGAGAGAGACTAGCGGGCTCCTACGAGCAGTACTTC.

This clonotype showed up many times. CDR3 DNA: TGTGCCAGCAGTTTAGACGCCGGCACCTTGAACACCGGGGAGCTGTTTTTT. This encodes CASSLDAGTLNTGELFF. The rearrangement links TRBV12-3 or TRBV12-4 to TRBJ2-2; D is unclear. This CDR3 comprises 17 residues. Trimming cost V 1 base and J 1 base, with 13 bases left between them.